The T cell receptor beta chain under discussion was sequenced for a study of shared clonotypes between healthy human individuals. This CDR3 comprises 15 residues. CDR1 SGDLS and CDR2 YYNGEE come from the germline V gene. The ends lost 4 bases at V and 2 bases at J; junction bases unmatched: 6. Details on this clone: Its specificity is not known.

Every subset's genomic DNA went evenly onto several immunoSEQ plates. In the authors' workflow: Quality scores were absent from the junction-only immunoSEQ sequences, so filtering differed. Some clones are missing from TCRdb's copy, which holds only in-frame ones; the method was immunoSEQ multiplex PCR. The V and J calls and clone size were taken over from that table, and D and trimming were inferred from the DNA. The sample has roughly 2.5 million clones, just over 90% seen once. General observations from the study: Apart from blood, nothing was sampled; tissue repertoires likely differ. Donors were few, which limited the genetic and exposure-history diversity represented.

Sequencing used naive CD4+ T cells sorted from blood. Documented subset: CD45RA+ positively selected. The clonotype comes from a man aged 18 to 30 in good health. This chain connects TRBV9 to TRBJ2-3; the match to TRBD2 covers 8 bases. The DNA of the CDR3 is TGTGCCAGCAGCCCCACGGGGGGGGCCACAGATACGCAGTATTTT. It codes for CASSPTGGATDTQYF.